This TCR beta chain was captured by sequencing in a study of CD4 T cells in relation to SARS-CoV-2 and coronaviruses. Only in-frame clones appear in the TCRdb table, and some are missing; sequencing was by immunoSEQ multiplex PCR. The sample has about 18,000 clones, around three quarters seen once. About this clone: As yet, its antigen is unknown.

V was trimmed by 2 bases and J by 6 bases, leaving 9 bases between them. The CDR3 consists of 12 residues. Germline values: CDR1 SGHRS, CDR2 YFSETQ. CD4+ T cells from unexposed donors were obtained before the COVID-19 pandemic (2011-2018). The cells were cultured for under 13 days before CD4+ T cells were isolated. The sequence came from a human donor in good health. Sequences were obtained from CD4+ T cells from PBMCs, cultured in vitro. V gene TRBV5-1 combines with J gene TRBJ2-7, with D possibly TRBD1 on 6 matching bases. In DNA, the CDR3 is TGCGCCAGCAGCTTACAGGGCCGCGAGCAGTACTTC. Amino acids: CASSLQGREQYF.